This T cell receptor beta chain comes out of a study of persistence of HIV-infected CD4 T cells. Study-level results: Antigen-responding cells were enriched for degenerate expanded CDR3beta sequences.

Concerning this clone: Its antigen is undetermined.

Nonspecific anti-CD3/anti-CD28 bead stimulation represents the broad CD4+ T cell repertoire. Sorting selected CD4+ T cells upregulating both CD40 ligand and CD69. Trimming pared 2 bases from V and 8 bases from J, leaving 10 bases between. Looked up from germline, CDR1 is SEHNR and CDR2 is FQNEAQ (reference sequence). The CDR3 has 13 amino acids. The libraries were made with immunoSEQ version 4 in survey mode. Only in-frame clones appear in the TCRdb table, and some are missing; sequencing was by immunoSEQ multiplex PCR. The sample includes fewer than 50,000 clones, approximately 89% of them seen just once.

The chain uses TRBV7-9 and TRBJ1-3; no firm D call. The TCR comes from an adult man with HIV who was CMV-seropositive. The sample in question was CD4+ T cells sorted from PBMCs after roughly 18-hour stimulation, obtained from a patient who received antiretroviral therapy. The CDR3 sequence: CASSLIPGDTIYF. The CDR3 region has the DNA TGTGCCAGCAGCTTAATACCCGGGGACACCATATATTTT.